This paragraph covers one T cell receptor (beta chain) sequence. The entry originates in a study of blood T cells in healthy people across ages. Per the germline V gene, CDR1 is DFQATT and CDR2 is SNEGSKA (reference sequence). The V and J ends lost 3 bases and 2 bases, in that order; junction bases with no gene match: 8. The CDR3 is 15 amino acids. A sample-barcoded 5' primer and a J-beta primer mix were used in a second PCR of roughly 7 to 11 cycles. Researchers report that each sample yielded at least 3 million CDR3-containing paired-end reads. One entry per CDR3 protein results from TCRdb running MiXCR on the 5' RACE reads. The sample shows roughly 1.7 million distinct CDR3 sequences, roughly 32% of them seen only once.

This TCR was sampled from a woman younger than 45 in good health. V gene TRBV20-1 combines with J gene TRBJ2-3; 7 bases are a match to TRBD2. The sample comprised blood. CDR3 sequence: CSARHHSGFTDTQYF. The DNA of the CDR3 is TGCAGTGCTAGGCACCATAGCGGGTTCACAGATACGCAGTATTTT.